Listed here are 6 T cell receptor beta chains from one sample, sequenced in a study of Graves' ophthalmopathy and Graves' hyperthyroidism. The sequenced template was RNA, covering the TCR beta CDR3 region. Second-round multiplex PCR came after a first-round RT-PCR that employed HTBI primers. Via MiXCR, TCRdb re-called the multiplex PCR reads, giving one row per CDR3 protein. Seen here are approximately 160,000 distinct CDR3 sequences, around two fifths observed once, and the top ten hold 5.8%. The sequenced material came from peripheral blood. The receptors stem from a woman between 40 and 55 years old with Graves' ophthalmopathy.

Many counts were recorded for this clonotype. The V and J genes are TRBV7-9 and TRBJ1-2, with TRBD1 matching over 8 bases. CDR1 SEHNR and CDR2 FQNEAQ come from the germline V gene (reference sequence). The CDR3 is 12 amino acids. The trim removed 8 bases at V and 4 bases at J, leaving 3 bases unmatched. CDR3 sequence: CASGQGTYGYTF. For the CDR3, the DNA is TGTGCCAGCGGACAGGGTACCTATGGCTACACCTTC.

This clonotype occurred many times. The CDR3 region has the DNA TGCGCCAGCAGCCGCCGGACAGGGTGGGACACCGGGGAGCTGTTTTTT. It encodes CASSRRTGWDTGELFF. The V and J genes are TRBV4-3 and TRBJ2-2, with TRBD1 identical over 8 bases. Germline loops: CDR1 LGHNA, CDR2 YSLEER. V was pared by 4 bases and J by 3 bases, with 7 bases of the junction left unmatched. CDR3 length equals 16 residues.

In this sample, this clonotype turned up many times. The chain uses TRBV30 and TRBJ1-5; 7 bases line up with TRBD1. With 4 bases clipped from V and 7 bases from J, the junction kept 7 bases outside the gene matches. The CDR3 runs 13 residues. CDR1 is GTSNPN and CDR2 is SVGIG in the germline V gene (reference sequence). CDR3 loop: CAWNDRAAQPQHF. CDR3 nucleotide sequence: TGTGCCTGGAACGACAGGGCAGCACAGCCCCAGCATTTT.

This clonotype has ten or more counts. The DNA for the CDR3 is TGTGCCAGCAGTTCTTCCCGGACAGGGCAAACTGAAGCTTTCTTT. It translates to CASSSSRTGQTEAFF. The chain couples TRBV28 to TRBJ1-1, with TRBD1 matching over 8 bases. Germline CDR1 reads MDHEN; CDR2 reads SYDVKM. The length of the CDR3 is 15 residues. J gave up 5 bases and V 4 bases, and 9 bases lay outside the gene matches.

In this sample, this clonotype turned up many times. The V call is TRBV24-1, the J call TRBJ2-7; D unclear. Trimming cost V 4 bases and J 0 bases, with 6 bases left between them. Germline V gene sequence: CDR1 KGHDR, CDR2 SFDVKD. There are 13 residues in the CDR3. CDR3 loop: CATSDPSSYEQYF. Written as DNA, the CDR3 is TGTGCCACCAGTGACCCTAGCTCCTACGAGCAGTACTTC.

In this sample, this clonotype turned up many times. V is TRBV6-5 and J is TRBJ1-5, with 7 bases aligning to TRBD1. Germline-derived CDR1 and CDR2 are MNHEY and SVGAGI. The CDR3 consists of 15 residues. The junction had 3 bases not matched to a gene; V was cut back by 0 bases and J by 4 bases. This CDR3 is CASSYSQGGNQPQHF. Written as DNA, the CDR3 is TGTGCCAGCAGTTACTCCCAGGGGGGGAATCAGCCCCAGCATTTT.